Below are 5 T cell receptor beta chains sequenced from a single sample in a study of blood T cell repertoires in COVID-19. TCRdb keeps only in-frame clones here, not all; method: immunoSEQ multiplex PCR. The repertoire holds 65,000 to 95,000 clones, over 75% seen once, with about 7.3% in the top ten. Sequencing was carried out using peripheral blood. All receptors derive from a man aged 65-85 years with acute or convalescent COVID-19.

This clone was seen a single time. The J gene is TRBJ2-1, the V gene TRBV20-1, with 8 bases matching TRBD2. The CDR3 is 11 residues long. CDR1 and CDR2 (germline): DFQATT, SNEGSKA (reference sequence). The CDR3: CSGGAGNEQFF. The DNA of the CDR3 is TGCTCGGGGGGGGCTGGCAATGAGCAGTTCTTC.

This clone was recorded a few times. The chain couples TRBV6-5 to TRBJ2-7; 7 nucleotides align to TRBD2. Germline V gene lookup returns CDR1 MNHEY and CDR2 SVGAGI. The CDR3 extends over 13 amino acids. The ends lost 5 bases at V and 4 bases at J; junction bases unmatched: 5. Here the CDR3 DNA reads TGTGCCAGCAGTCTCGGCGGGAGATACGAGCAGTACTTC. Translating gives CASSLGGRYEQYF.

The chain couples TRBV5-1 to TRBJ2-5, with 9 bases fitting TRBD1. Trimming removed 3 bases from V and 4 bases from J; junction bases left unmatched: 4. CDR3 size: 14 residues. CDR1 and CDR2 (germline): SGHRS, YFSETQ. The CDR3: CASSSGTGPETQYF. CDR3 sequence (DNA): TGCGCCAGCAGCTCCGGGACAGGGCCAGAGACCCAGTACTTC.

CDR3 sequence reads: CAWGTGYQETQYF. CDR3 DNA: TGTGCCTGGGGAACAGGGTACCAAGAGACCCAGTACTTC. This sequence joins TRBV30 and TRBJ2-5; D is perhaps TRBD1 (6 bases). CDR1 is GTSNPN, CDR2 SVGIG, per germline (reference sequence). The CDR3 totals 13 residues. Trimming removed 5 bases at V and 0 bases at J, with 10 bases between.

The rearrangement joins TRBV5-5 to TRBJ1-3; unclear D gene. V was clipped by 4 bases and J by 0 bases, with 8 bases between them. Germline CDR1 is SGHKS and CDR2 is YYEKEE (reference sequence). CDR3 length equals 14 residues. This CDR3 is CASSLGSSGNTIYF. CDR3 sequence (DNA): TGTGCCAGCAGCCTGGGGAGCTCTGGAAACACCATATATTTT. The entire variable domain, with the rest obtained from reference TRBV5-5 and TRBJ1-3, is as follows: DAGVTQSPTHLIKTRGQQVTLRCSPISGHKSVSWYQQVLGQGPQFIFQYYEKEERGRGNFPDRFSARQFPNYSSELNVNALLLGDSALYLCASSLGSSGNTIYFGEGSWLTVV.